Listed below are T cell receptor beta chains from one sample, sequenced in a study of shared clonotypes between healthy human individuals. Generated by immunoSEQ multiplex PCR, the TCRdb table keeps only in-frame clones and is missing some. Of under 2.5 million clones in the sample, roughly 90% were seen once. Sequencing was done on a sample of naive CD4+ T cells from PBMCs. The receptors were sampled from a young man in good health. Some clones in this sample may be carry-over from other donors' samples. The CDR3 runs from the conserved cysteine through the conserved F or W. The D gene is left open where the match is weak. A clone size is listed for some rows: how often the clone was seen (once, few, many), or a class if it is expanded.

d_gene,abundance,j_gene,v_gene,CDR3nt,CDR3aa
TRBD2,.,TRBJ2-2,TRBV30,TGTGCCTGGAGTCCCCGACTAGCGGGAGACACCGGGGAGCTGTTTTTT,CAWSPRLAGDTGELFF
.,.,TRBJ2-5,TRBV11-2,TGTGCCAGCAGCCGCACTGTCGCTCGAGAGACCCAGTACTTC,CASSRTVARETQYF
TRBD2,.,TRBJ2-1,TRBV5-1,TGCGCCAGCAGCGCACGACTAGCGGCCAGTATATACAATGAGCAGTTCTTC,CASSARLAASIYNEQFF
.,.,TRBJ2-5,TRBV7-3,TGTGCCAGCAGCTTAACAGGGGGAGAGACCCAGTACTTC,CASSLTGGETQYF
TRBD1,.,TRBJ1-2,TRBV27,TGTGCCAGCACCACGGGACCAGGGGGCCGAGGCTACACCTTC,CASTTGPGGRGYTF
.,.,TRBJ2-1,TRBV25-1,TGTGCCAGTTCCGGGCCGTACTACAATGAGCAGTTCTTC,CASSGPYYNEQFF
.,.,TRBJ2-3,TRBV19,TGTGCCAGTAGGCCGGACAGCCTCAGCACAGATACGCAGTATTTT,CASRPDSLSTDTQYF
.,.,TRBJ2-3,TRBV2,TGTGCCAGCAGAAGGCTAGCTGGAACGACAGATACGCAGTATTTT,CASRRLAGTTDTQYF
TRBD2,.,TRBJ2-3,TRBV7-2,TGTGCCAGCTCCGCCCGAGGCGGGAGGACCCCAGATACGCAGTATTTT,CASSARGGRTPDTQYF
.,.,TRBJ1-2,TRBV28,TGTGCCAGCAGCTCACCGGGGACTTCTTTCCCCCAGATCTTAGGCTACACCTTC,CASSSPGTSFPQILGYTF
.,few,TRBJ1-4,TRBV30,TGTGCCTGGAACCCCTATGAAAATGGGGAAAAACTGTTTTTT,CAWNPYENGEKLFF
.,.,TRBJ2-7,TRBV11-2,TGTGCCAGCAGCTTACGTGACGAGCAGTACTTC,CASSLRDEQYF
.,.,TRBJ2-7,TRBV28,TGTGCCAGCAGGCGCGGGACTCCGACAGCCTACGAGCAGTACTTC,CASRRGTPTAYEQYF
.,.,TRBJ1-1,TRBV5-1,TGCGCCAGCAGCCCGACGGCAGGTTTGAACACTGAAGCTTTCTTT,CASSPTAGLNTEAFF
TRBD1,.,TRBJ2-3,TRBV6-5,TGTGCCAGCAGTTACTCCCCGGGACAGCCTACAGATACGCAGTATTTT,CASSYSPGQPTDTQYF
.,.,TRBJ2-6,TRBV29-1,TGCAGCGTTGAAGATAACACCGGCTCTGGGGCCAACGTCCTGACTTTC,CSVEDNTGSGANVLTF
.,few,TRBJ1-4,TRBV20-1,TGCAGTGCTAGTAGAGGGCACGAACTGTTTTTT,CSASRGHELFF
.,.,TRBJ2-1,TRBV7-9,TGTGCCAGCAGCTTAGACGGCTTTACCTACAATGAGCAGTTCTTC,CASSLDGFTYNEQFF
TRBD1,once,TRBJ1-3,TRBV7-9,TGTGCCAGCAGCGAGGACAGGGGGAGAAACACCATATATTTT,CASSEDRGRNTIYF
TRBD2,.,TRBJ2-7,TRBV7-2,TGTGCCAGCAGCTTAGTCTGGACTAGCGGGAGTGTATCCTCCTACGAGCAGTACTTC,CASSLVWTSGSVSSYEQYF
.,.,TRBJ2-2,TRBV5-1,TGCGCCAGCAGCAGGGGGGATTCTATCGGGGAGCTGTTTTTT,CASSRGDSIGELFF
.,.,TRBJ2-7,TRBV5-1,TGCGCCAGCAGCTTGAGCTCCCCGAGTAGGTACGAGCAGTACTTC,CASSLSSPSRYEQYF
.,.,TRBJ2-7,TRBV10-1,TGCGCCAGCAGCGCCGAGGTCGGGGGTAGCGGTCCTGCTTACGAGCAGTACTTC,CASSAEVGGSGPAYEQYF
.,.,TRBJ2-1,TRBV7-8,TGTGCCAGCAGCCTGCGGGAAGACCCTTACAATGAGCAGTTCTTC,CASSLREDPYNEQFF
.,.,TRBJ2-4,TRBV5-6,TGTGCCAGCAGCCTGGGTGATTTAGCCAAAAACATTCAGTACTTC,CASSLGDLAKNIQYF
.,few,TRBJ2-1,TRBV18,TGTGCCAGCTCACCAGTATCGATGAGAACCAATGAGCAGTTCTTC,CASSPVSMRTNEQFF
TRBD1,.,TRBJ2-7,TRBV9,TGTGCCAGCAGCAACGACAGGGCCAGCTCCTACGAGCAGTACTTC,CASSNDRASSYEQYF
TRBD2,.,TRBJ2-5,TRBV4-1,TGCGCCAGCAGCCAAGGACTAGCGGGGAGGGAGACCCAGTACTTC,CASSQGLAGRETQYF
.,few,TRBJ1-1,TRBV19,TGTGCCAGTAGTAAACAGATGAACACTGAAGCTTTCTTT,CASSKQMNTEAFF
.,.,TRBJ2-2,TRBV28,TGTGCCAGCAGTTTAGTGGGCCAGAACACCGGGGAGCTGTTTTTT,CASSLVGQNTGELFF
.,few,TRBJ2-7,TRBV2,TGTGCCAGCAGTGAACAGGGGACCTCCTACGAGCAGTACTTC,CASSEQGTSYEQYF
TRBD1,.,TRBJ1-5,TRBV28,TGTGCCAGCAGTTTATTAGGACAGGCCAGCAATCAGCCCCAGCATTTT,CASSLLGQASNQPQHF
TRBD1,.,TRBJ1-2,TRBV5-1,TGCGCCAGCAGCTGGCAGGGGGATGGCTACACCTTC,CASSWQGDGYTF
.,.,TRBJ1-1,TRBV4-1,TGCGCCAGCAGCCACGGCGAGGTGAACACTGAAGCTTTCTTT,CASSHGEVNTEAFF
.,once,TRBJ2-7,TRBV7-2,TGTGCCAGCAGCCAAGACGGGAACTCCTACGAGCAGTACTTC,CASSQDGNSYEQYF
TRBD1,.,TRBJ1-3,TRBV7-6,TGTGCCAGCAGCCAAAGCAGACAGGGGGCGAGCCCCGGAAACACCATATATTTT,CASSQSRQGASPGNTIYF
TRBD1,.,TRBJ1-6,TRBV28,TGTGCCAGCAGCTACCGGGACAGAAGAAATTCACCCCTCCACTTT,CASSYRDRRNSPLHF
TRBD1,.,TRBJ1-2,TRBV7-2,TGTGCCAGCAGCTGGGACGGGACAGGGGGCTATGGCTACACCTTC,CASSWDGTGGYGYTF
.,.,TRBJ2-7,TRBV30,TGTGCCTGGTCCCGCTCCTACGAGCAGTACTTC,CAWSRSYEQYF